This TCR beta chain was identified in a study of CD8 T cells in ankylosing spondylitis (dated by TCRdb to about 2017). At the level of the whole study: T cell receptor beta repertoires were profiled in healthy donors and ankylosing spondylitis patients so that disease-linked TCR variants could be found. Peripheral blood samples were taken, and synovial fluid was additionally collected from ankylosing spondylitis patients. The full study cohort was made up of about two dozen ankylosing spondylitis patients and 108 healthy donors.

Sequencing took place on an Illumina HiSeq 2500. Quantitative 5'-RACE with molecular barcodes was used to prepare TCR beta libraries. In the source study's methods: A new computational method based on a probabilistic model of VDJ rearrangement was used to identify disease-linked TCR variants. Clones were called with MiXCR by TCRdb after fastp trimmed the public reads at Q25, and only in-frame beta chains were retained. Duplicate CDR3 protein sequences are folded into a single record with the most common DNA and genes. The V and J calls here are based on TCRdb, not the publication. In this sample the table shows about 7,900 distinct CDR3 sequences, 3.9% of which occur a single time. More than 9% of the sample is taken by the ten largest. This clonotype occurred a few times. Its antigen is still unknown. No much larger clone is present one base from it, and per-base qualities are unavailable. General conclusions and limits of the study: Some motif variants had previously been reported in the synovial fluid and blood of reactive arthritis patients, which suggests shared mechanisms of disease initiation. Significant enrichment of the disease-linked clones was reported in matched synovial fluid samples from ankylosing spondylitis patients. A TCR beta motif of roughly 8 highly homologous amino acid variants appeared characteristic of blood from ankylosing spondylitis patients. In peripheral blood, the disease-linked clones were found at relatively low frequencies and had a CD8+ phenotype.

This sequence originates from a female donor with ankylosing spondylitis or in good health (not recorded which). The sequenced sample was blood, either unsorted or a sorted T cell fraction (not recorded which).

CDR3 reads: CASSASSGSGGETQYF. The DNA is as follows: TGTGCCAGCAGCGCAAGCTCGGGTTCCGGGGGAGAGACCCAGTACTTC. The V and J segments used are TRBV9 and TRBJ2-5, with TRBD2 tentatively as D gene (6 bases match). From the germline V gene, CDR1 is SGDLS and CDR2 is YYNGEE. V drops 3 bases and J drops 4 bases, leaving 19 bases in between. Taken from cysteine to phenylalanine, the CDR3 has 16 residues. Of all the DNA, just the CDR3 is kept, 48 bases in frame from base 1. Reference TRBV9 and TRBJ2-5 genes cover what lies past the CDR3, so the full variable domain is DSGVTQTPKHLITATGQRVTLRCSPRSGDLSVYWYQQSLDQGLQFLIQYYNGEERAKGNILERFSAQQFPDLHSELNLSSLELGDSALYFCASSASSGSGGETQYFGPGTRLLVL.